A selection of T cell receptor beta chains follows, all from one sample in a study of blood T cell repertoires in COVID-19. Assay used: immunoSEQ multiplex PCR; TCRdb lists only in-frame clones, some missing. The sample yields fewer than 350,000 clones, 85% to 90% seen once. Material for sequencing was peripheral blood. Source of these receptors: a woman aged 30 to 39 with COVID-19, enrolled during active disease. The CDR3 runs from the conserved cysteine through the conserved F or W. Fields, in order: CDR3 length, J gene, V gene, CDR3 protein.

17	TRBJ2-3	TRBV3-1/TRBV3-2	CASSQDAGLAGVGTQYF
18	TRBJ1-1	TRBV5-1	CASSLMVQASKRGTEAFF
16	TRBJ2-2	TRBV5-6	CASSFRTSANTGELFF
14	TRBJ1-1	TRBV6-5	CASSYRGMNTEAFF
16	TRBJ1-4	TRBV3-1/TRBV3-2	CASSQDNRGLNEKLFF
14	TRBJ2-3	TRBV7-9	CASHAGLSTDTQYF
15	TRBJ2-3	TRBV5-5	CASRFPGGASGTQYF
13	TRBJ2-7	TRBV5-4	CASSLGHSYEQYF
18	TRBJ1-5	TRBV11-3	CASSLDRTDTHSNQPQHF
16	TRBJ2-7	TRBV9	CASSVGGPGSSYEQYF
14	TRBJ2-7	TRBV6-5	CASRGGQGTFEQYF
14	TRBJ2-7	TRBV19	CASSPTGYSYEQYF
12	TRBJ2-7	TRBV10-1	CARRWDNNEQYF